This T cell receptor (beta chain) was recovered during a study of blood T cell repertoires in COVID-19. Overall study context: COVID-19 samples, acute and convalescent, were from the United States, Italy and Spain. From T cells, B-cell-depleted T cells, or PBMCs came the material, which was cDNA or gDNA.

Under the authors' procedure: Researchers report that nucleated cell counts were estimated from reference gene primer amplification. Produced via immunoSEQ multiplex PCR; TCRdb's table is partial and in-frame only. V, J and clone size derive from that table, while D and trimming were established from the DNA sequence. The data contain about 87,000 clones, around 87% of them seen just once; the ten biggest clones take up around 5.3%. This clone was found a few times. The CDR3 extends over 14 amino acids. CDR1 is SGHRS, CDR2 YFSETQ, per germline. Between the trimmed V and J ends, which lost 3 bases and 2 bases, there was a span of 11 bases.

The sample taken for sequencing was peripheral blood. The rearrangement links TRBV5-1 to TRBJ1-2, with D hard to call. The receptor was derived from a woman over 75 with acute or convalescent COVID-19. The CDR3 reads CASSSTGENYGYTF. CDR3 nucleotide sequence: TGCGCCAGCAGCTCCACGGGAGAGAACTATGGCTACACCTTC.